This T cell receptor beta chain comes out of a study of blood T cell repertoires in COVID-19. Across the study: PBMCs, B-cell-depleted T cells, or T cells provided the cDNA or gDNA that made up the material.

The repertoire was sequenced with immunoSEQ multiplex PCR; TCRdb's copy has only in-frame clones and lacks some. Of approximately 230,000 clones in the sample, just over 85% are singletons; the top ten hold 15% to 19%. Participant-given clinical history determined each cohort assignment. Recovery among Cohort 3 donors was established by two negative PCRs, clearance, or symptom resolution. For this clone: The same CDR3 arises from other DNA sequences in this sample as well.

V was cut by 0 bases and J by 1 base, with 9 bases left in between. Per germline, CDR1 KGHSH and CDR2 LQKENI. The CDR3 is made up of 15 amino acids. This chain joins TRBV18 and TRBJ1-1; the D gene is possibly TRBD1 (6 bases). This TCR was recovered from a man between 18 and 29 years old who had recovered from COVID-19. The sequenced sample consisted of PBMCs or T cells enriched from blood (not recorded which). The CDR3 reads CASSPPGQRNTEAFF. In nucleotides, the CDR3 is TGTGCCAGCTCACCACCGGGACAACGGAACACTGAAGCTTTCTTT.